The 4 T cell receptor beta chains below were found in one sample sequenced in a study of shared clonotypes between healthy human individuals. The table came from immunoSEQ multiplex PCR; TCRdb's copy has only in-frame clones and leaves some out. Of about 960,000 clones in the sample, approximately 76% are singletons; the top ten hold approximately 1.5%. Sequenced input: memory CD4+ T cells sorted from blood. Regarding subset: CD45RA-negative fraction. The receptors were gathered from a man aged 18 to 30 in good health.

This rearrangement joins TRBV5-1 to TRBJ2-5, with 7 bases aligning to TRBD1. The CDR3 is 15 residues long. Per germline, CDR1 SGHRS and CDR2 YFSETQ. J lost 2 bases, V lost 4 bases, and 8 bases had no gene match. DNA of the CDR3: TGCGCCAGCAGCGCTCAGGGACAGTTACAAGAGACCCAGTACTTC. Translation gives CASSAQGQLQETQYF.

CDR3 sequence (DNA): TGTGCCAGCAGTGCGGGACAGGGTCTACTTGAGACCCAGTACTTC. This codes for CASSAGQGLLETQYF. The V gene is TRBV6-1, the J gene TRBJ2-5, with 9 bases identical to TRBD1. The germline CDR1 and CDR2 sequences are MNHNS and SASEGT. The CDR3 runs to 15 residues. V shed 4 bases and J 5 bases; nucleotides not matched to a gene: 8.

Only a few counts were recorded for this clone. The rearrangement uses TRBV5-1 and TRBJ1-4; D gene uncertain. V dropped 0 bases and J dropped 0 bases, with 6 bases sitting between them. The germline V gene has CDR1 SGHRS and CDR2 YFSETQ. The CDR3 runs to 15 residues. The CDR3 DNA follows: TGCGCCAGCAGCTTGGCGACGTCAACTAATGAAAAACTGTTTTTT. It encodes CASSLATSTNEKLFF.

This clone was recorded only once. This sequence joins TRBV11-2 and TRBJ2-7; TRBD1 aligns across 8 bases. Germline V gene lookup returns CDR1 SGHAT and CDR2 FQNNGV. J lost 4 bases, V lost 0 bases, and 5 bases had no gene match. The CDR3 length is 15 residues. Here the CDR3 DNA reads TGTGCCAGCAGCTTAGAAGGGACAGGAGGGTACGAGCAGTACTTC. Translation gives CASSLEGTGGYEQYF. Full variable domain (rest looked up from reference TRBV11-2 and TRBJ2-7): EAGVAQSPRYKIIEKRQSVAFWCNPISGHATLYWYQQILGQGPKLLIQFQNNGVVDDSQLPKDRFSAERLKGVDSTLKIQPAKLEDSAVYLCASSLEGTGGYEQYFGPGTRLTVT.